This T cell receptor (beta chain) was sequenced during a study of T-cell memory formation after mild COVID-19. Employing constant-segment primers, 5'RACE generated TCR alpha and TCR beta cDNA libraries bearing sample barcodes and UMIs. TCRdb reanalysed the 5' RACE reads using MiXCR and keeps one entry per CDR3 protein. The sample shows roughly 51,000 distinct CDR3 sequences, 7.3% of them seen only once. Study conclusions and caveats: Clones contracting across day 15 to 85 had a balanced CD4/CD8 profile; later expanding clones leaned CD4+. CD4+ contracting clones were found mainly in CM and EM, and CD8+ ones in EMRA.

Notes on this clonotype: Its cognate antigen is unknown.

The CDR3 consists of 19 residues. The clonotype originates from a young man who had mild COVID-19 (a few samples of this study predate the infection). Cell type and time point are not known. V gene TRBV3-2 combines with J gene TRBJ2-3; the D call TRBD2 from the table was never checked on the DNA. TRBV3-2 is labeled a pseudogene. Specimen: PBMCs or a T cell subset sorted from them (not recorded which). CDR3 sequence (DNA): TGTGCCAGCAGCCAAACATTAGAGCGAGCGGGGGATAGCACAGATACGCAGTATTTT. This encodes CASSQTLERAGDSTDTQYF.